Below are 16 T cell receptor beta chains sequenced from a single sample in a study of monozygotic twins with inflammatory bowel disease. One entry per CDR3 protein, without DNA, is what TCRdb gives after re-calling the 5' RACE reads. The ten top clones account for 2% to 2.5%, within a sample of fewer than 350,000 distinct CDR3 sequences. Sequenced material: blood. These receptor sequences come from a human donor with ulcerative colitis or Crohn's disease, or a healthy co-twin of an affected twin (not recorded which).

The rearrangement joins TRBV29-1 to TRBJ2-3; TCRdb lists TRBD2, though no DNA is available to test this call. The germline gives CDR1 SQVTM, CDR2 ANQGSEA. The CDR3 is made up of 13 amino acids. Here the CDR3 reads CSVGLSSTDTQYF.

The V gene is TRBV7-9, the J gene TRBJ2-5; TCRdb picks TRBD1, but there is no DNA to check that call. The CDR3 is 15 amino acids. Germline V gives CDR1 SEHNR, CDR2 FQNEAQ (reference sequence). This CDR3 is CASSLMGGTGETQYF.

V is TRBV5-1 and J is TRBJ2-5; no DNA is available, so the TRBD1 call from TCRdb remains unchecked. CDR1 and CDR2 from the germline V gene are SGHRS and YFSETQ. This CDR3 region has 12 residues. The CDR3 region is CASSPGSGVRYF.

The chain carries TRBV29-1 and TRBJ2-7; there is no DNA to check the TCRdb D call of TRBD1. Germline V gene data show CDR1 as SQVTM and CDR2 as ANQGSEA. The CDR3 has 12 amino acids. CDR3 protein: CSVSRTGGEQYF.

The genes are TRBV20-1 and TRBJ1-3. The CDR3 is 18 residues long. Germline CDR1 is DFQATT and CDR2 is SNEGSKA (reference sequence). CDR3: CSARDPVGGVVSGNTIYF.

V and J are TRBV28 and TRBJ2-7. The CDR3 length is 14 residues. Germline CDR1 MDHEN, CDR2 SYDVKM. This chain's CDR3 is CASSFQTLLYEQYF. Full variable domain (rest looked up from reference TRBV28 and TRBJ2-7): DVKVTQSSRYLVKRTGEKVFLECVQDMDHENMFWYRQDPGLGLRLIYFSYDVKMKEKGDIPEGYSVSREKKERFSLILESASTNQTSMYLCASSFQTLLYEQYFGPGTRLTVT.

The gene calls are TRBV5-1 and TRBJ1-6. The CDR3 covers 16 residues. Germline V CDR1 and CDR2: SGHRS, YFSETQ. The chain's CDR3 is CASSLTAIAYNSPLHF.

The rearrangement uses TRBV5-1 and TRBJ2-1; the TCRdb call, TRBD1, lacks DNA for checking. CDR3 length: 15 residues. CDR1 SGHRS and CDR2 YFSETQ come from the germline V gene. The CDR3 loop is CASSLEYRGGYEQFF.

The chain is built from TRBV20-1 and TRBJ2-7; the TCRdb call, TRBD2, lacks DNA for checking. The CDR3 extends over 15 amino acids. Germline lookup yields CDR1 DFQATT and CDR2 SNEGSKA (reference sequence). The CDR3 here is CSASVGASGSYEQYF.

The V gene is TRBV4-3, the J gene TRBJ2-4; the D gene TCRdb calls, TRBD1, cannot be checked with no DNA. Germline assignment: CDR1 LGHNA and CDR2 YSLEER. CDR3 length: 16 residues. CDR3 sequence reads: CASSPGLTGAKNIQYF.

CDR3 sequence: CASSSGSANTGELFF. This chain uses TRBV5-4 with TRBJ2-2. This CDR3 comprises 15 residues. Germline V gives CDR1 SGHNT, CDR2 YYREEE (reference sequence).

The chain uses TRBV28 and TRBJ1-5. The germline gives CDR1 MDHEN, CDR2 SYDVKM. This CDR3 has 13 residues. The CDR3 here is CASSFWANQPQHF. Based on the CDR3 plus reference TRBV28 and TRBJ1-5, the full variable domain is DVKVTQSSRYLVKRTGEKVFLECVQDMDHENMFWYRQDPGLGLRLIYFSYDVKMKEKGDIPEGYSVSREKKERFSLILESASTNQTSMYLCASSFWANQPQHFGDGTRLSIL.

The CDR3 loop reads CASSIPTGLDTEAFF. The chain joins TRBV28 to TRBJ1-1; the D call of TRBD1 rests on TCRdb alone, since no DNA is present to check it. The germline V gene has CDR1 MDHEN and CDR2 SYDVKM. The CDR3 has 15 amino acids. The entire variable domain, with the rest obtained from reference TRBV28 and TRBJ1-1, is as follows: DVKVTQSSRYLVKRTGEKVFLECVQDMDHENMFWYRQDPGLGLRLIYFSYDVKMKEKGDIPEGYSVSREKKERFSLILESASTNQTSMYLCASSIPTGLDTEAFFGQGTRLTVV.

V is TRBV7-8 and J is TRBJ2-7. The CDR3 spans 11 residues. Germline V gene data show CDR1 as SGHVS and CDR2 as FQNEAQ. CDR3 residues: CASSLNNEQYF.

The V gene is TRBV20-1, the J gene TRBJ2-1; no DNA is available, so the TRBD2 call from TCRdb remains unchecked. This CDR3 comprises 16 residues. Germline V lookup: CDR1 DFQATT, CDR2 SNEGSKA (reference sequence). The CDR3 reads CSAARGAPRFGNEQFF.

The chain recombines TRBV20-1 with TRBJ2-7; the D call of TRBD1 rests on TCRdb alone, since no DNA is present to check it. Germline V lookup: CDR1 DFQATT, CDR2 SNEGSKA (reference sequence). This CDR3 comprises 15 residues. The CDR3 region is CSARDPGTGIYEQYF.